This TCR beta chain comes out of a study of blood T cell repertoires in COVID-19. On the study more broadly: Nucleic acid was either cDNA or gDNA, and it came from T cells, B-cell-depleted T cells, or PBMCs.

Deletions cut 6 bases from V and 6 bases from J, with 11 bases between. The CDR3 spans 12 residues. In the authors' methods: It was from reference gene primer amplification that nucleated cell counts were estimated. Data came from immunoSEQ multiplex PCR; TCRdb stores just in-frame clones and leaves some out. The V and J calls and the clone size are those of that table, but D and trimming were determined from the DNA. This repertoire shows about 410,000 clones, about nine tenths found once; its top ten account for roughly 1.4%. The chain recombines TRBV12-3 or TRBV12-4 with TRBJ1-1; no clear D gene. This TCR came from a young woman with active or convalescent COVID-19. Input material: peripheral blood. The CDR3 loop reads CASSPAGAEAFF. The CDR3 DNA follows: TGTGCCAGCAGCCCGGCCGGGGCTGAAGCTTTCTTT.